A selection of T cell receptor beta chains follows, all from one sample in a study of blood T cell repertoires in COVID-19. Method: immunoSEQ multiplex PCR; TCRdb's copy keeps in-frame clones and lacks some. The sample includes 70,000 or so clones, roughly nine tenths of them seen just once. Sequencing was performed on peripheral blood. Source of these receptors: a human donor in a cohort sampled during active COVID-19. CDR3s include the opening cysteine and the closing phenylalanine or tryptophan. A D gene is named only where the DNA matches it firmly. Only part of the rows carry a size: once, few, many, or a class if the clone is expanded.

D	V	size	J	CDR3	DNA
.	TRBV6-6	.	TRBJ2-7	CAGTRGESRDEQYF	TGTGCCGGTACCCGGGGTGAGTCCCGAGACGAGCAGTACTTC
TRBD1	TRBV27	.	TRBJ2-3	CASSLWSQGAPDTQYF	TGTGCCAGCAGTTTATGGTCGCAGGGGGCCCCAGATACGCAGTATTTT
TRBD2	TRBV7-2	.	TRBJ2-7	CASSLVGLARSEQYF	TGTGCCAGCAGCTTAGTCGGACTAGCTAGAAGCGAGCAGTACTTC
TRBD2	TRBV5-1	.	TRBJ2-5	CASSLTSGRLETQYF	TGCGCCAGCAGCTTGACTAGCGGAAGGTTGGAGACCCAGTACTTC
TRBD1	TRBV18	.	TRBJ1-4	CASSPRQGPNEKLFF	TGTGCCAGCTCACCCAGACAGGGACCTAATGAAAAACTGTTTTTT
TRBD2	TRBV9	.	TRBJ2-2	CASSRASGLGGTGELFF	TGTGCCAGCAGCCGAGCTTCGGGACTAGGGGGCACCGGGGAGCTGTTTTTT
TRBD1	TRBV5-1	.	TRBJ2-1	CASSLGQGTYNEQFF	TGCGCCAGCAGCTTGGGACAGGGGACCTACAATGAGCAGTTCTTC
TRBD1	TRBV18	.	TRBJ1-1	CASSPITQGVKYTEAFF	TGTGCCAGCTCACCTATAACCCAGGGGGTTAAGTACACTGAAGCTTTCTTT
.	TRBV3-1/TRBV3-2	.	TRBJ2-7	CASSQASSRGYEQYF	TGTGCCAGCAGCCAAGCTAGTAGTCGGGGCTACGAGCAGTACTTC
.	TRBV9	once	TRBJ1-3	CASSVGAGAVGNTIYF	TGTGCCAGCAGCGTAGGTGCAGGGGCGGTTGGAAACACCATATATTTT
.	TRBV9	.	TRBJ1-6	CASSGGPVSPLHF	TGTGCCAGCAGCGGAGGGCCTGTATCGCCCCTCCACTTT
TRBD2	TRBV28	.	TRBJ2-1	CASRTMTSGRRNEQFF	TGTGCCAGCAGGACCATGACTAGCGGGAGGAGGAATGAGCAGTTCTTC
.	TRBV5-1	.	TRBJ1-1	CASSLNGLNTEAFF	TGCGCCAGCAGCTTGAACGGGTTGAACACTGAAGCTTTCTTT
.	TRBV27	.	TRBJ2-7	CASRTRRGTGTYEQYF	TGTGCCAGCAGGACCCGGCGGGGGACAGGTACCTACGAGCAGTACTTC
TRBD1	TRBV6-1	.	TRBJ1-2	CASSEDAQGDYGYTF	TGTGCCAGCAGTGAAGATGCCCAGGGGGACTATGGCTACACCTTC
.	TRBV7-2	.	TRBJ2-7	CASSLTAVYEQYF	TGTGCCAGCAGCTTAACGGCGGTATACGAGCAGTACTTC
.	TRBV2	.	TRBJ2-6	CASREGQFSGANVLTF	TGTGCCAGCAGGGAGGGACAGTTCTCTGGGGCCAACGTCCTGACTTTC
.	TRBV29-1	.	TRBJ1-2	CSVSGSSNYGYTF	TGCAGCGTCTCAGGAAGCTCTAACTATGGCTACACCTTC
TRBD2	TRBV7-2	.	TRBJ2-3	CASSLGTSGSTDTQYF	TGTGCCAGCAGCTTAGGGACTAGCGGAAGCACAGATACGCAGTATTTT
.	TRBV5-3	.	TRBJ2-7	CARQGWGYEQYF	TGTGCCAGACAGGGGTGGGGCTACGAGCAGTACTTC
TRBD2	TRBV19	.	TRBJ2-2	CASTRGVANTGELFF	TGTGCCAGTACCCGGGGGGTGGCGAACACCGGGGAGCTGTTTTTT
TRBD2	TRBV7-2	once	TRBJ2-1	CASSPKTSGRALEQFF	TGTGCCAGCAGCCCCAAGACTAGCGGGAGGGCCCTTGAGCAGTTCTTC
TRBD2	TRBV6-6	.	TRBJ2-5	CASSRTSGRAWETQYF	TGTGCCAGCAGCAGGACTAGCGGGAGGGCCTGGGAGACCCAGTACTTC
TRBD1	TRBV6-2/TRBV6-3	.	TRBJ1-1	CASSYVSRGQAFF	TGTGCCAGCAGTTACGTCTCCAGGGGGCAAGCTTTCTTT
.	TRBV21-1	.	TRBJ2-7	CARYRPRGYEQYF	TGTGCCCGATATCGCCCCAGGGGTTACGAGCAGTACTTC
.	TRBV6-6	.	TRBJ1-1	CASRGTVNTEAFF	TGTGCCAGCCGCGGGACGGTGAACACTGAAGCTTTCTTT
TRBD1	TRBV27	.	TRBJ1-2	CASSPGQIYGYTF	TGTGCCAGCAGTCCGGGACAGATTTATGGCTACACCTTC
TRBD2	TRBV7-8	.	TRBJ2-7	CASSSRGLAGLYEQYF	TGTGCCAGCAGCTCAAGGGGACTAGCGGGCCTTTACGAGCAGTACTTC
.	TRBV5-1	.	TRBJ2-4	CASSLGPRLATRSKNIQYF	TGCGCCAGCAGCTTGGGCCCGAGGCTAGCAACTCGGTCCAAAAACATTCAGTACTTC
TRBD2	TRBV6-2/TRBV6-3	once	TRBJ2-1	CASSYPPPGLAGVSSYNEQFF	TGTGCCAGCAGTTACCCCCCCCCGGGACTAGCGGGGGTTTCCTCCTACAATGAGCAGTTCTTC
TRBD1	TRBV5-1	.	TRBJ2-5	CASSWRTGNQETQYF	TGCGCCAGCAGCTGGCGGACAGGTAACCAAGAGACCCAGTACTTC
.	TRBV19	.	TRBJ2-3	CASSPTGTDTQYF	TGTGCCAGTAGTCCAACGGGCACAGATACGCAGTATTTT